Here is one T cell receptor beta chain with its context. Donation came from healthy Caucasian individuals in Russia who were aged about 6 to 95. Peripheral blood samples of 9 to 10 milliliters were drawn from each donor. With a J-beta primer mix and a sample-barcoded 5' primer, a second PCR ran about 6 to 11 cycles. Each cDNA molecule was tagged by a template-switch adaptor that had 12 random nucleotides. TCRdb itself ran the 5' RACE reads through MiXCR, one entry per CDR3 protein. Counted here are 1.5 million to 1.8 million distinct CDR3 sequences, approximately 39% occurring once; the ten biggest clones make up 4%. These data come from a study of blood T cells in healthy people across ages. The CDR3 extends over 12 amino acids. In germline, CDR1 is SGHTA, CDR2 FQGNSA. Trimming at V came to 5 bases and at J to 11 bases, leaving 5 bases not matched to a gene.

The specimen sequenced was blood. The sequence was obtained from a woman aged 18-35 years in good health. The chain recombines TRBV7-2 with TRBJ1-4; TRBD1 agrees at 7 bases. In DNA, the CDR3 is TGTGCCAGCAGCCAAGACAGGGTTAAACTGTTTTTT. It is translated as CASSQDRVKLFF.